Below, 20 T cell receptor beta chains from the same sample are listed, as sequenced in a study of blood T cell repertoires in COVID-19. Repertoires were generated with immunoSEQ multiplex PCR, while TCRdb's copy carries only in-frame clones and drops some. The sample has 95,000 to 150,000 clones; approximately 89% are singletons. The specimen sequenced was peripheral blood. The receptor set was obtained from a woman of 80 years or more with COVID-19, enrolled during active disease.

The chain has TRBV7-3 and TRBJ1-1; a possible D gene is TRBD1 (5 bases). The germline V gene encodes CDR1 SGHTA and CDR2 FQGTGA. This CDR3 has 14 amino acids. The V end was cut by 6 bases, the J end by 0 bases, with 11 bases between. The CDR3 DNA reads TGTGCCAGCAGTCATGACAGCCTGAACACTGAAGCTTTCTTT. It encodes CASSHDSLNTEAFF. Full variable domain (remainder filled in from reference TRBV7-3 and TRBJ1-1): GAGVSQTPSNKVTEKGKYVELRCDPISGHTALYWYRQSLGQGPEFLIYFQGTGAADDSGLPNDRFFAVRPEGSVSTLKIQRTERGDSAVYLCASSHDSLNTEAFFGQGTRLTVV.

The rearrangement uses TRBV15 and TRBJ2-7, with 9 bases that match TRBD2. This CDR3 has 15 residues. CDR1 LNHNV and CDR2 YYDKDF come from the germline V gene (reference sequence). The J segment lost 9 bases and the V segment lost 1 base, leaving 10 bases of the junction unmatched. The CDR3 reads CATSRGGTSFLGQYF. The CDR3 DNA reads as TGTGCCACCAGCAGAGGAGGGACTAGCTTTCTAGGGCAGTACTTC.

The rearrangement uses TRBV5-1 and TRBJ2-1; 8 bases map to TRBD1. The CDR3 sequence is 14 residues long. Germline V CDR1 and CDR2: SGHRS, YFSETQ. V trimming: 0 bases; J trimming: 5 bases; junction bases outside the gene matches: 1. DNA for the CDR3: TGCGCCAGCAGCTTGGACAGGGGGAACAATGAGCAGTTCTTC. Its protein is CASSLDRGNNEQFF.

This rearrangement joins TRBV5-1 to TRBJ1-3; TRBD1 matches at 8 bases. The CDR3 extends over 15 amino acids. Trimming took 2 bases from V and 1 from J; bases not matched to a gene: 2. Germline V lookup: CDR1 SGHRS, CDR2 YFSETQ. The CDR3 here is CASSLRTGSGNTIYF. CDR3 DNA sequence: TGCGCCAGCAGCTTACGGACAGGGTCTGGAAACACCATATATTTT.

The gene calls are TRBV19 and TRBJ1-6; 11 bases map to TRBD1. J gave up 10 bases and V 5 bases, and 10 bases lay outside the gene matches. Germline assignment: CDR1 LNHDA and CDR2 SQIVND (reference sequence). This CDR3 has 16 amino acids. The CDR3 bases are TGTGCCAGTAGTCCTACTTTCGGGACAGGGGGGTCACCCCTCCACTTT. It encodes CASSPTFGTGGSPLHF.

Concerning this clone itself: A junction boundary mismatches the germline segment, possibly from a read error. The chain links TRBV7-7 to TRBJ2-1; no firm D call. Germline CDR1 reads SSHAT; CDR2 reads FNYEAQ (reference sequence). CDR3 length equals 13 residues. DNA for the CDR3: TGTGCTAGCAGCTTAGGCAGTTTCGATGAGCAGTTCTTC. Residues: CASSLGSFDEQFF.

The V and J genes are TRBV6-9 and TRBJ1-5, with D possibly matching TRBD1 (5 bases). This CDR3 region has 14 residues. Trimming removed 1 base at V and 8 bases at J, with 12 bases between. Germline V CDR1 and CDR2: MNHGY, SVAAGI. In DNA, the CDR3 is TGTGCCAGCAGTTATTGTGTAGGGGCCAAGCCCCAGCATTTT. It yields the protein CASSYCVGAKPQHF.

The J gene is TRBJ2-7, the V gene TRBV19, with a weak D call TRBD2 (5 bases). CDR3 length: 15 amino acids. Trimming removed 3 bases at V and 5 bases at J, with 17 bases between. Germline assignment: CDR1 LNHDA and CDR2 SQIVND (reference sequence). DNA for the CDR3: TGTGCCAGTAGTATTTCCCCCGGGATCAGAAACGAGCAGTACTTC. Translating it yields CASSISPGIRNEQYF.

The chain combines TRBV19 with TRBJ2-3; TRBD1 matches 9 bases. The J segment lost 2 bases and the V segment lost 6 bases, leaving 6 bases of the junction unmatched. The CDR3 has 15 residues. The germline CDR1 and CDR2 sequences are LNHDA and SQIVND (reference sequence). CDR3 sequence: CASSGTGSVTDTQYF. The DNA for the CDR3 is TGTGCCAGTAGCGGGACAGGGTCAGTCACAGATACGCAGTATTTT.

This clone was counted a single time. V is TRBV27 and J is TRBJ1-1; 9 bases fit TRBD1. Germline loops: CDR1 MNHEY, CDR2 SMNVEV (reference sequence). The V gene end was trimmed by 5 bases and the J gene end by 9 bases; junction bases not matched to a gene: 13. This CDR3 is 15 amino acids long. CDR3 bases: TGTGCCAGCAGTCCGAACGACGGGACAGGGTTGAAAGCTTTCTTT. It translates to CASSPNDGTGLKAFF.

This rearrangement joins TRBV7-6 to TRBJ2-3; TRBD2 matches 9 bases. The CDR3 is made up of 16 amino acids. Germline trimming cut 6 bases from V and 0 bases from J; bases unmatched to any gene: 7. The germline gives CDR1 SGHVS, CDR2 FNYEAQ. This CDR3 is CASSNGLASSTDTQYF. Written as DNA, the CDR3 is TGTGCCAGCAGTAACGGACTAGCGAGTAGCACAGATACGCAGTATTTT.

The CDR3 nucleotides are TGTGCCAGCAGCAAGACCCGGGATCGAAGCACAGATACGCAGTATTTT. It specifies CASSKTRDRSTDTQYF. This rearrangement joins TRBV21-1 to TRBJ2-3; TRBD2 is taken as the D call from the table, unchecked against the DNA. TRBV21-1 is termed a pseudogene. This CDR3 contains 16 residues.

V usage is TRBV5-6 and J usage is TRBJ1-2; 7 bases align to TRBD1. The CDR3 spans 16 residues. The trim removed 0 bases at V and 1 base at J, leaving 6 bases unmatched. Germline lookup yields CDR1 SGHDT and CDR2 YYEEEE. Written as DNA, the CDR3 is TGTGCCAGCAGCTTGGTGGGGCAGGGGGATAACTATGGCTACACCTTC. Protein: CASSLVGQGDNYGYTF.

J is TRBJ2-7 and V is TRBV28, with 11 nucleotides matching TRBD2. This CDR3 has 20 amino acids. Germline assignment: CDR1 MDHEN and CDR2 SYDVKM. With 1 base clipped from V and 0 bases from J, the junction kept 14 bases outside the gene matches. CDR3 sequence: CASSLFPGLAGGRSSYEQYF. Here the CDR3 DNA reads TGTGCCAGCAGTTTATTCCCTGGCCTAGCGGGAGGTAGAAGCTCCTACGAGCAGTACTTC.

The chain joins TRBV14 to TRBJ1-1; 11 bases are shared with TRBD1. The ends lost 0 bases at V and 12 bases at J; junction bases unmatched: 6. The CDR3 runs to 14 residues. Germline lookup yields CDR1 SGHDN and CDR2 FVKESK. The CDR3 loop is CASSQDRTGGWTFF. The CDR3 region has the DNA TGTGCCAGCAGCCAAGACCGGACAGGGGGCTGGACTTTCTTT.

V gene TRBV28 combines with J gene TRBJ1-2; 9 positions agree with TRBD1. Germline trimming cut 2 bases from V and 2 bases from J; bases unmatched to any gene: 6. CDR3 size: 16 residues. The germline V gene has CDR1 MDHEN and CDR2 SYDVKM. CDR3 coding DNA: TGTGCCAGCAGTTTAATACTCGGGACAGGGAACTATGGCTACACCTTC. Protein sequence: CASSLILGTGNYGYTF.

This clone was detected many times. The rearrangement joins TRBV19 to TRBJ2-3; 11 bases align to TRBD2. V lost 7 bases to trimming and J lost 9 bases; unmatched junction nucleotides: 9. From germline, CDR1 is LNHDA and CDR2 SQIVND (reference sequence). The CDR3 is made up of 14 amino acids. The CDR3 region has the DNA TGTGCCAGTACCGGGACTAGCGGACTCAGGACGCAGTATTTT. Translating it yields CASTGTSGLRTQYF.

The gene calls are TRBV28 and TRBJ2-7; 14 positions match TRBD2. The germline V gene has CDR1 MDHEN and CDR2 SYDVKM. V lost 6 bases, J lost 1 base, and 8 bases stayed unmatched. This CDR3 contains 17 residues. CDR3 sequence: CASSQTSGRAGSYEQYF. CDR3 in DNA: TGTGCCAGCAGCCAGACTAGCGGGAGGGCGGGTTCCTACGAGCAGTACTTC.

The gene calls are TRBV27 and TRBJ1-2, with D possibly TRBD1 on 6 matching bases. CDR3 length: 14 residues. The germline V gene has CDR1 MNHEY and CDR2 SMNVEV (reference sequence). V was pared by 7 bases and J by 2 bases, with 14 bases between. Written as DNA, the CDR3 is TGTGCCAGCACCTCAAAGGACAGAAACTATGGCTACACCTTC. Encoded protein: CASTSKDRNYGYTF.

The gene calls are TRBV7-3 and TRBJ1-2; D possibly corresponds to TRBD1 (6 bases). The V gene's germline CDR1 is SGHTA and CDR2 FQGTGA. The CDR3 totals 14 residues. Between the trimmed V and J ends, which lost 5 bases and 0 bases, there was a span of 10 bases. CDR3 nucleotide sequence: TGTGCCAGCAGCCCAACAGGGTCTAACTATGGCTACACCTTC. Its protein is CASSPTGSNYGYTF.